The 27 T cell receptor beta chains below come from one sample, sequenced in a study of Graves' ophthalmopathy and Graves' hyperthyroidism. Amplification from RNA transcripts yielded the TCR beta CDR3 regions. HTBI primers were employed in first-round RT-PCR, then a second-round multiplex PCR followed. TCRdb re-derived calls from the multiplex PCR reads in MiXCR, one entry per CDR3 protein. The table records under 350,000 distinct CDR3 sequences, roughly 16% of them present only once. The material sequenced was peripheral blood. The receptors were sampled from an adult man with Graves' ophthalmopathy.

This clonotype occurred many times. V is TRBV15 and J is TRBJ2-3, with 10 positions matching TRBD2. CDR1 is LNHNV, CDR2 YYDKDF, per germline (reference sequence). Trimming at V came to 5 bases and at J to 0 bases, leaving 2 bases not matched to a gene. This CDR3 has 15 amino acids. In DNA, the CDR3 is TGTGCCACCAGCTTAGCGGGGGGCAGCACAGATACGCAGTATTTT. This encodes CATSLAGGSTDTQYF.

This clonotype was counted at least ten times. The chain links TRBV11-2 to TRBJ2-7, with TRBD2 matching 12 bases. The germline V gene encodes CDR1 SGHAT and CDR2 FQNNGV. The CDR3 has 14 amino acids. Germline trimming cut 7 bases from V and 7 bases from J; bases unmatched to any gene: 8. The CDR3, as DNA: TGTGCCAGCAAGCTACTAGCGGGAGGAGGGGAGCAGTACTTC. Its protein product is CASKLLAGGGEQYF.

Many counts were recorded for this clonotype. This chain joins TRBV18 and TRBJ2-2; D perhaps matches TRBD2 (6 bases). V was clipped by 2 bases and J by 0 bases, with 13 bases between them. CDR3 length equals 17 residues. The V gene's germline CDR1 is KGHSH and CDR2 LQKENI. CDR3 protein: CASSPGAGRSNTGELFF. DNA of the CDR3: TGTGCCAGCTCACCAGGGGCAGGGAGGTCGAACACCGGGGAGCTGTTTTTT.

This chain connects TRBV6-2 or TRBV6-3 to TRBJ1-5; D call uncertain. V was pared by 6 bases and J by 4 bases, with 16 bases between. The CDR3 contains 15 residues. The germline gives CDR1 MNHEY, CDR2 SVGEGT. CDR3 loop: CASRKGGPWNQPQHF. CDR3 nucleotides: TGTGCCAGCAGAAAGGGAGGGCCATGGAATCAGCCCCAGCATTTT.

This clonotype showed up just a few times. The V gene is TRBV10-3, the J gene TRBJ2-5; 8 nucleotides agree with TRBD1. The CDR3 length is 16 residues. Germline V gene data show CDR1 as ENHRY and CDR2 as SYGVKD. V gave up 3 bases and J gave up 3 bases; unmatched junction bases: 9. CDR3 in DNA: TGTGCCATCAGTGATACAAGGGACAGGATTAAAGAGACCCAGTACTTC. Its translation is CAISDTRDRIKETQYF.

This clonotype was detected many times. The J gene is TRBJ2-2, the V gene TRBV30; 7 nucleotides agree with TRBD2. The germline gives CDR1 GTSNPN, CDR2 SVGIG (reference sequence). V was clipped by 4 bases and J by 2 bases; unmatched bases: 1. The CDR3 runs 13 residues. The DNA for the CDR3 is TGTGCCTGGACTAGCGGCAACACCGGGGAGCTGTTTTTT. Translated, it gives CAWTSGNTGELFF.

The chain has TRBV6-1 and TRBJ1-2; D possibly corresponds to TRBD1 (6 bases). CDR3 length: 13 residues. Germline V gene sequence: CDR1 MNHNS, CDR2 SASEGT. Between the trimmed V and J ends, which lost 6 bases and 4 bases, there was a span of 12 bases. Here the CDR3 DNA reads TGTGCCAGCAGCATGACAGGAATCTATGGCTACACCTTC. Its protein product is CASSMTGIYGYTF.

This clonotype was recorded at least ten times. The CDR3, as DNA: TGTGCCAGCAGCCACGGGACAGGGTCCTACGAGCAGTACTTC. This codes for CASSHGTGSYEQYF. The chain combines TRBV27 with TRBJ2-7; 9 nucleotides align to TRBD1. The germline V gene encodes CDR1 MNHEY and CDR2 SMNVEV (reference sequence). The CDR3 runs to 14 residues. The V segment lost 6 bases and the J segment 1 base; nucleotides outside the gene matches: 4.

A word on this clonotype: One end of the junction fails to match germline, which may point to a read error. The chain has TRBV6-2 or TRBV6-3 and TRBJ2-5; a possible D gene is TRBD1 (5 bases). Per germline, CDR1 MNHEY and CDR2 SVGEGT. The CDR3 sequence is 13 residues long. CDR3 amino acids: CASSDSSQGTQYF. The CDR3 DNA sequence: TGTGCCAGCAGTGACTCGAGCCAGGGGACCCAGTACTTC.

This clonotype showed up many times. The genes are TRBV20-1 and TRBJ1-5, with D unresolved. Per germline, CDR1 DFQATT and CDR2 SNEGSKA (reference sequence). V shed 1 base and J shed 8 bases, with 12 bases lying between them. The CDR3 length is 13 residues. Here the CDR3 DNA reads TGCAGTGCTAGAGTTGAGGTCTACGAGCCCCAGCATTTT. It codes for CSARVEVYEPQHF.

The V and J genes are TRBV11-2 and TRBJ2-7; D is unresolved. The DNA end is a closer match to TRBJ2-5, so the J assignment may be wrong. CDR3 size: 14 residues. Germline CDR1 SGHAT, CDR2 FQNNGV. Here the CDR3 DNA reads TGTGCCAGCAGCTTGGTTGTTTCCCCAGAGACCCAGTACTTC. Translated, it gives CASSLVVSPETQYF.

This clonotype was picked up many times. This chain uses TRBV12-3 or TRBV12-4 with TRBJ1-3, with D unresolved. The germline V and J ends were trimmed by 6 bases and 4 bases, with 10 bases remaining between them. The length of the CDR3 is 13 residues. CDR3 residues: CASSPLAGNTIYF. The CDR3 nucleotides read TGTGCCAGCAGCCCCCTGGCCGGAAACACCATATATTTT.

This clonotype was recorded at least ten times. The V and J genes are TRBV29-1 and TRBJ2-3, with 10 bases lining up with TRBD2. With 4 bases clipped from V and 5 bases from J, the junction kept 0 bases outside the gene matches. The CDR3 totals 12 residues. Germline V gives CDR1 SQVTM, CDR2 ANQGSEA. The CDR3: CSVGTSGDTQYF. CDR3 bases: TGCAGCGTTGGGACTAGCGGAGATACGCAGTATTTT.

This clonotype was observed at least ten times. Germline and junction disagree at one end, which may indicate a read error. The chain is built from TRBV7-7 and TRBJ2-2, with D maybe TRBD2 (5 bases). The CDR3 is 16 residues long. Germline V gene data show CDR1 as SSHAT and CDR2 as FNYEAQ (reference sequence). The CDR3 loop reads CASSLGPGTNTGELFF. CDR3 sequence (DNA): TGTGCTAGCAGCTTAGGTCCGGGGACGAACACCGGGGAGCTGTTTTTT.

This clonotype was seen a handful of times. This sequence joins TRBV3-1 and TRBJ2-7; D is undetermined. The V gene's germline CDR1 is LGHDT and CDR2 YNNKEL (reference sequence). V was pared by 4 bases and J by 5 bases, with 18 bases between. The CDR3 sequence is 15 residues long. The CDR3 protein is CASSPTGRSLNEQYF. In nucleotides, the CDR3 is TGTGCCAGCAGCCCCACCGGCCGGTCTCTGAACGAGCAGTACTTC.

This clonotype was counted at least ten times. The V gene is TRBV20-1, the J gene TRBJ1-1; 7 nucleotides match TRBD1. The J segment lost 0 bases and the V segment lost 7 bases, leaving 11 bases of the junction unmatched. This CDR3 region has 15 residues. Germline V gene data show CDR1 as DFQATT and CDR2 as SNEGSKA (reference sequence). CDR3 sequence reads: CSVSRDSQMNTEAFF. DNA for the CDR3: TGCAGTGTCTCAAGGGACAGCCAGATGAACACTGAAGCTTTCTTT.

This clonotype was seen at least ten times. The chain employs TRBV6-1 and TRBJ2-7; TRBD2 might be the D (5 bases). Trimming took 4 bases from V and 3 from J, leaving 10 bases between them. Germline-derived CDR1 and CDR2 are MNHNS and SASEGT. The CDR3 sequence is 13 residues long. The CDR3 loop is CASSGGRGYEQYF. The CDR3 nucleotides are TGTGCCAGCAGTGGCGGACGGGGCTACGAGCAGTACTTC.

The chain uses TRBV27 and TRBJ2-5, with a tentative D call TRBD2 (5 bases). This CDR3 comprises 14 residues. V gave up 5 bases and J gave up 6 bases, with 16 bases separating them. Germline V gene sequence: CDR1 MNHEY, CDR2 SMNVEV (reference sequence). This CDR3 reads CASSALGSLQTQYF. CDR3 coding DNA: TGTGCCAGCAGTGCTCTTGGGAGTCTCCAGACCCAGTACTTC.

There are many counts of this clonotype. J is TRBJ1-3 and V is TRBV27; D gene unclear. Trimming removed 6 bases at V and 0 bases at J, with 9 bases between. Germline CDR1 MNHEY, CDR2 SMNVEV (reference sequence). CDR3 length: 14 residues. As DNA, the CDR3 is TGTGCCAGCAGATCTTACAGCTCTGGAAACACCATATATTTT. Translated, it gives CASRSYSSGNTIYF.

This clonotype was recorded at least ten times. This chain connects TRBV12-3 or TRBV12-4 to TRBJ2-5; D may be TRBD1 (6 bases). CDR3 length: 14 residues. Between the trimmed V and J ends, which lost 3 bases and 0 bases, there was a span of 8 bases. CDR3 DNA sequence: TGTGCCAGCAGTTTTTCAGGGGACCAAGAGACCCAGTACTTC. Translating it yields CASSFSGDQETQYF.

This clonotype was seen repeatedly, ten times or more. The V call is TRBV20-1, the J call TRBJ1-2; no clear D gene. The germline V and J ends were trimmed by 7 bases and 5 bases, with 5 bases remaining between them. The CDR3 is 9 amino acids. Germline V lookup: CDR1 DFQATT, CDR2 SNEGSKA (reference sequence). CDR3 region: CSVSYGYTF. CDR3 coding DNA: TGCAGTGTTAGTTATGGCTACACCTTC.

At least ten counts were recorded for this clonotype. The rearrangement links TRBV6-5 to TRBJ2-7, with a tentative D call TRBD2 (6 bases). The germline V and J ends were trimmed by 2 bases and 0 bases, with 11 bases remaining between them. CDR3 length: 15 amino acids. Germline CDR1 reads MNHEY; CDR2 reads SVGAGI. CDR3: CASSYGGTLSYEQYF. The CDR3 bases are TGTGCCAGCAGTTACGGCGGGACCCTCTCCTACGAGCAGTACTTC.

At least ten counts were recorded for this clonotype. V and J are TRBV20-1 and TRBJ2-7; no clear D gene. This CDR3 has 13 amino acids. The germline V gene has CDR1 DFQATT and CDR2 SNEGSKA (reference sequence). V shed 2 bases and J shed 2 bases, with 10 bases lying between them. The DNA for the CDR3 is TGCAGTGCTAGATCCCCGGATACCTACGAGCAGTACTTC. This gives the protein CSARSPDTYEQYF.

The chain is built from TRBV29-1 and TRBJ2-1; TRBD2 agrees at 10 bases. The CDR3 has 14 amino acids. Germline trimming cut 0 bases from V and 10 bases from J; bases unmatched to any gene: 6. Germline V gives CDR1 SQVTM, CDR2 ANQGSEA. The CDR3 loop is CSVEDASGSFEQFF. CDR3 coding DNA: TGCAGCGTTGAAGATGCTAGCGGGAGTTTCGAGCAGTTCTTC.

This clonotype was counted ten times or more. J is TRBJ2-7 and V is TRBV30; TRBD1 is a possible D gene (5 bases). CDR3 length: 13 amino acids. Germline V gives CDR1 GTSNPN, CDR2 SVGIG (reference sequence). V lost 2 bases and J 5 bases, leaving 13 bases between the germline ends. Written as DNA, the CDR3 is TGTGCCTGGAGTCCCAGGGCGTACGACGAGCAGTACTTC. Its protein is CAWSPRAYDEQYF.

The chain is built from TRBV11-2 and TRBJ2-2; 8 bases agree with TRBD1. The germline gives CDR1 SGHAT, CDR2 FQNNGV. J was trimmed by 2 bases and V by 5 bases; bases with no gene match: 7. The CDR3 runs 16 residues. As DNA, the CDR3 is TGTGCCAGCAGCACGAGGACAGGGAAAAACACCGGGGAGCTGTTTTTT. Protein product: CASSTRTGKNTGELFF. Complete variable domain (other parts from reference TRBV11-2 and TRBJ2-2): EAGVAQSPRYKIIEKRQSVAFWCNPISGHATLYWYQQILGQGPKLLIQFQNNGVVDDSQLPKDRFSAERLKGVDSTLKIQPAKLEDSAVYLCASSTRTGKNTGELFFGEGSRLTVL.

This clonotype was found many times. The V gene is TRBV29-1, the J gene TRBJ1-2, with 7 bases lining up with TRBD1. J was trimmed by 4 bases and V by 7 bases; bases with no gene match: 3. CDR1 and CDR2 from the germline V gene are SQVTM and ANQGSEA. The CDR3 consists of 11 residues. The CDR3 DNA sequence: TGCAGCGCAGGGGACAGCTATGGCTACACCTTC. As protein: CSAGDSYGYTF.